These 13 T cell receptor beta chains came from one sample sequenced in a study of blood T cell repertoires in COVID-19. TCRdb's table, derived via immunoSEQ multiplex PCR, lists solely in-frame clones and lacks some. The sample lists about 95,000 clones, over 70% occurring once. The specimen sequenced was peripheral blood. Source of these receptors: a man older than 75 with active or convalescent COVID-19.

This clone was counted a single time. CDR3 protein: CASSVQPESGEQFF. The CDR3 coding sequence is TGTGCCAGCAGCGTACAGCCCGAATCGGGGGAGCAGTTCTTC. J is TRBJ2-1 and V is TRBV9, with a tentative D call TRBD2 (5 bases). Germline loops: CDR1 SGDLS, CDR2 YYNGEE. The CDR3 contains 14 residues. Trimming pared 1 base from V and 10 bases from J, leaving 15 bases between.

This sequence joins TRBV7-9 and TRBJ1-2; 10 bases map to TRBD1. Looked up from germline, CDR1 is SEHNR and CDR2 is FQNEAQ (reference sequence). The trim removed 2 bases at V and 4 bases at J, leaving 7 bases unmatched. The CDR3 contains 16 residues. The CDR3 DNA reads TGTGCCAGCAGCTTAACCTTGACAGGGGGCGGCTATGGCTACACCTTC. This gives the protein CASSLTLTGGGYGYTF.

The rearrangement links TRBV27 to TRBJ2-4, with TRBD2 identical over 8 bases. The germline V gene encodes CDR1 MNHEY and CDR2 SMNVEV (reference sequence). This CDR3 has 17 residues. V shed 1 base, J shed 2 bases, and the junction held 7 bases outside the gene matches. Here the CDR3 reads CASSLWLGGGPKNIQYF. CDR3 sequence (DNA): TGTGCCAGCAGTTTATGGCTCGGGGGGGGGCCCAAAAACATTCAGTACTTC.

The rearrangement uses TRBV24-1 and TRBJ2-3, with 12 bases identical to TRBD1. The CDR3 sequence is 17 residues long. The junction had 5 bases not matched to a gene; V was cut back by 3 bases and J by 2 bases. Germline assignment: CDR1 KGHDR and CDR2 SFDVKD. The CDR3 DNA reads TGTGCCACCAGTGATCCCCCGGGACAGGGGGCCACAGATACGCAGTATTTT. Protein sequence: CATSDPPGQGATDTQYF.

V is TRBV5-5 and J is TRBJ1-2, with TRBD1 as a possible D gene (6 bases). Trimming took off 3 bases at V and 0 bases at J, with 9 bases between the two ends. Germline loops: CDR1 SGHKS, CDR2 YYEKEE (reference sequence). The CDR3 contains 14 residues. CDR3 nucleotides: TGTGCCAGCAGCTGGGACACCTCTAACTATGGCTACACCTTC. Amino acids: CASSWDTSNYGYTF.

The rearrangement uses TRBV6-2 or TRBV6-3 and TRBJ2-4; 8 nucleotides match TRBD2. The CDR3 totals 18 residues. Germline V gene data show CDR1 as MNHEY and CDR2 as SVGEGT. V lost 2 bases, J lost 5 bases, and 14 bases stayed unmatched. This CDR3 is CASSYGTSQVHSQNIQYF. CDR3 nucleotide sequence: TGTGCCAGCAGTTACGGGACTAGTCAGGTCCATAGTCAAAACATTCAGTACTTC.

In DNA form, the CDR3 reads TGTGCCAGCAGCCTACGGGACAGGGCTGTCGGTCCCAACGTCCTGACTTTC. As protein: CASSLRDRAVGPNVLTF. This chain joins TRBV3-1 (or the pseudogene TRBV3-2) and TRBJ2-6, with 9 bases that match TRBD1. The J segment lost 8 bases and the V segment lost 4 bases, leaving 12 bases of the junction unmatched. The CDR3 totals 17 residues. The germline CDR1 and CDR2 sequences are LGHDT and YNNKEL (reference sequence).

V and J are TRBV3-1 (or the pseudogene TRBV3-2) and TRBJ2-1, with D tentatively TRBD2 (5 bases). The CDR3 runs 15 residues. CDR1 is LGHDT and CDR2 is YNNKEL in the germline V gene (reference sequence). The V gene lost 0 bases and the J gene lost 4 bases, with 10 bases spanning the gap. CDR3 nucleotides: TGTGCCAGCAGCCAAGAATTTGAGGGTTACAATGAGCAGTTCTTC. It is translated as CASSQEFEGYNEQFF.

The chain carries TRBV10-1 and TRBJ1-6; no firm D call. Germline-derived CDR1 and CDR2 are WNHNN and SYGVQD (reference sequence). Trimming cost V 3 bases and J 12 bases, with 9 bases left between them. The CDR3 is 12 residues long. CDR3 DNA: TGCGCCAGCAGTGACGGTTTCCGACCCCTCCACTTT. This encodes CASSDGFRPLHF.

V and J are TRBV6-2 or TRBV6-3 and TRBJ2-1; TRBD2 agrees at 12 bases. This CDR3 is built from 15 residues. Trimming cost V 0 bases and J 6 bases; bases outside gene matches: 0. Germline values: CDR1 MNHEY, CDR2 SVGEGT. CDR3 sequence (DNA): TGTGCCAGCAGTTACTCACTAGCGGGGGGCAATGAGCAGTTCTTC. Protein sequence: CASSYSLAGGNEQFF.

V usage is TRBV27 and J usage is TRBJ2-7; TRBD1 might be the D (5 bases). The germline V and J ends were trimmed by 5 bases and 3 bases, with 11 bases remaining between them. This CDR3 region has 13 residues. Germline V gene sequence: CDR1 MNHEY, CDR2 SMNVEV (reference sequence). CDR3 nucleotide sequence: TGTGCCAGCAGTCCCGACGGACACTACGAGCAGTACTTC. As protein: CASSPDGHYEQYF.

The rearrangement uses TRBV4-1 and TRBJ1-2; TRBD1 might be the D (6 bases). The V gene's germline CDR1 is MGHRA and CDR2 YSYEKL. V lost 4 bases and J 8 bases, leaving 17 bases between the germline ends. CDR3 length: 14 amino acids. CDR3 DNA: TGCGCCAGCAGCCCCCCGGGACAATACGGGGGCTACACCTTC. It specifies CASSPPGQYGGYTF.

This chain joins TRBV3-1 (or the pseudogene TRBV3-2) and TRBJ2-5; perhaps TRBD2 as D (6 bases). V was clipped by 6 bases and J by 7 bases, with 21 bases between them. The CDR3 spans 15 residues. Germline assignment: CDR1 LGHDT and CDR2 YNNKEL (reference sequence). The CDR3 DNA reads TGTGCCAGCAGTCTGCAGGGTGCGGGGATGGGGACCCAGTACTTC. This codes for CASSLQGAGMGTQYF.